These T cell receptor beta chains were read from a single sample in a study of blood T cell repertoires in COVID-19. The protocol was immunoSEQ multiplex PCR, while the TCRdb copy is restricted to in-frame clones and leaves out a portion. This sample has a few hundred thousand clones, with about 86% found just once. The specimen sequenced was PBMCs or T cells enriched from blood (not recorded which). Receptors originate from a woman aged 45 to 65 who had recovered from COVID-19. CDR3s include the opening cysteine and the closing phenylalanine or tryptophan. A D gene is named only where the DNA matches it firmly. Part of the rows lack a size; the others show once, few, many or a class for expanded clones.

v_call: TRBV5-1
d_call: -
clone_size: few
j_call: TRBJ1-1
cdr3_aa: CASSLFGQNTEAFF
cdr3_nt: TGCGCCAGCAGCTTGTTTGGACAGAACACTGAAGCTTTCTTT

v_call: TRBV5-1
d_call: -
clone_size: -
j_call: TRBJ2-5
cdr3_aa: CASRQEETQYF
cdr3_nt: TGCGCCAGCAGACAAGAAGAGACCCAGTACTTC

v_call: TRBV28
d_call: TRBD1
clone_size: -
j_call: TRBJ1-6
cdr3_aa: CASSLSRDRDNSPLHF
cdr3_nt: TGTGCCAGCAGTCTGTCCAGGGACAGGGATAATTCACCCCTCCACTTT

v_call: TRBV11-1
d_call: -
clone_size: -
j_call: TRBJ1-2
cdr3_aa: CASSFSQGGGGYTF
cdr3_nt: TGTGCCAGCAGCTTTTCACAGGGCGGCGGTGGCTACACCTTC

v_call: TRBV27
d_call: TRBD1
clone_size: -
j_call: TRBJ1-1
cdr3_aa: CASSLSTGLNTEAFF
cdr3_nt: TGTGCCAGCAGTTTATCGACAGGGTTGAACACTGAAGCTTTCTTT

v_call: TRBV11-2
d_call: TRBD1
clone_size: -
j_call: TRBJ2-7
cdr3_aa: CASSLTTRAQGAYEQYF
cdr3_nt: TGTGCCAGCAGCTTAACCACCCGGGCCCAGGGGGCCTACGAGCAGTACTTC

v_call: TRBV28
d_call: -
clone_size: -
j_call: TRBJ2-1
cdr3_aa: CASSLAAEHTYNEQFF
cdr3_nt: TGTGCCAGCAGTTTAGCGGCGGAGCATACTTACAATGAGCAGTTCTTC

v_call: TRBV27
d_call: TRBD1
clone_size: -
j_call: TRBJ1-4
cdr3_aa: CASSGQGRGEKLFF
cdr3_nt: TGTGCCAGCAGTGGACAGGGGCGAGGTGAAAAACTGTTTTTT

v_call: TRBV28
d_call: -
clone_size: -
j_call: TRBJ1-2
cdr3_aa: CASSSTVSVYGYTF
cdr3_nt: TGTGCCAGCAGTTCGACAGTATCCGTATATGGCTACACCTTC

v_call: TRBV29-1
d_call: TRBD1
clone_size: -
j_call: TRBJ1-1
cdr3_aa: CSVEDRDPEAFF
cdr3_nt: TGCAGCGTGGAAGACAGGGATCCTGAAGCTTTCTTT

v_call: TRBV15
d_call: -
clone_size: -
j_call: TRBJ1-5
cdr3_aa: CATSRVYSLLGQPQHF
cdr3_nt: TGTGCCACCAGCAGAGTTTACTCCCTCCTTGGTCAGCCCCAGCATTTT

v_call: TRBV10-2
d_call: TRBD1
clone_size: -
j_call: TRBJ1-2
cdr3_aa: CASSGTGQGQGYGYTF
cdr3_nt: TGCGCCAGCAGTGGGACAGGACAGGGACAAGGCTATGGCTACACCTTC

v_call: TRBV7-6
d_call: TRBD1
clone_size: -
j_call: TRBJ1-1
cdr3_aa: CASSFTGTEIGEAFF
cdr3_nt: TGTGCCAGCAGCTTTACAGGGACAGAAATAGGTGAAGCTTTCTTT

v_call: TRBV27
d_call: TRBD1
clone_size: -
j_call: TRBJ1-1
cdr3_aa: CASIKQGATEAFF
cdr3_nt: TGTGCCAGCATCAAACAGGGGGCCACTGAAGCTTTCTTT

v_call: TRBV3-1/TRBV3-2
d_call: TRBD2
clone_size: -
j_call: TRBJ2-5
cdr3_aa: CASSPRTSGGAGSQYF
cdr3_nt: TGTGCCAGCAGCCCCCGGACTAGCGGGGGGGCCGGATCCCAGTACTTC

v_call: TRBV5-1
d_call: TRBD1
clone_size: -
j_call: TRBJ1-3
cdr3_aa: CASSLGQGTSGNTIYF
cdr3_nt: TGCGCCAGCAGCTTGGGACAGGGGACCTCTGGAAACACCATATATTTT

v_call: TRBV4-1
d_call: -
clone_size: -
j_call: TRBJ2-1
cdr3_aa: CASSPRRTGSSYNEQFF
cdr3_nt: TGCGCCAGCAGCCCTAGGCGAACGGGGAGCTCCTACAATGAGCAGTTCTTC

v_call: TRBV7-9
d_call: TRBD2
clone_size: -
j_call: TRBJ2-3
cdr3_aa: CASRQTSVGADTQYF
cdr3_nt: TGTGCCAGCAGACAAACTAGCGTTGGCGCAGATACGCAGTATTTT

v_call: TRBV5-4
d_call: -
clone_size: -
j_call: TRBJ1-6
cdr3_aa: CASSSDREHSPLHF
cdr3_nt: TGTGCCAGCAGCTCCGACAGAGAACATTCACCCCTCCACTTT

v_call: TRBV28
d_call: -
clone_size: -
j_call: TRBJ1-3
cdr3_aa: CASSGAGWTAGNTIYF
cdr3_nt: TGTGCCAGCAGCGGGGCCGGGTGGACAGCTGGAAACACCATATATTTT

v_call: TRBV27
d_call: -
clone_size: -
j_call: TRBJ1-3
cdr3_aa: CASSSSTGNTIYF
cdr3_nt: TGTGCCAGCAGTTCCAGTACTGGAAACACCATATATTTT

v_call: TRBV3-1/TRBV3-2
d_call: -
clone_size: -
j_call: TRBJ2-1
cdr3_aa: CASSRAVVTAIDNEQFF
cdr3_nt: TGTGCCAGCAGCCGTGCTGTTGTGACAGCAATCGACAATGAGCAGTTCTTC

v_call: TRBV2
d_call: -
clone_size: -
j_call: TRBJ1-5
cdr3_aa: CASMSVSNQPQHF
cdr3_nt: TGTGCCAGCATGTCAGTTAGCAATCAGCCCCAGCATTTT

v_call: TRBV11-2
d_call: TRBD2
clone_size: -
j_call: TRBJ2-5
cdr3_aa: CASSLGWGLAGGFQETQYF
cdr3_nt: TGTGCCAGCAGCTTAGGTTGGGGACTAGCGGGGGGGTTCCAAGAGACCCAGTACTTC

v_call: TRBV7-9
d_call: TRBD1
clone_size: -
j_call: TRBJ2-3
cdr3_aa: CASSPTQGRADTQYF
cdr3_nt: TGTGCCAGCAGCCCAACACAGGGGCGCGCAGATACGCAGTATTTT

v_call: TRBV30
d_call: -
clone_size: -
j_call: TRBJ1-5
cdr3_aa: CAWSVTGNQPQHF
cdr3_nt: TGTGCCTGGAGTGTAACGGGCAATCAGCCCCAGCATTTT

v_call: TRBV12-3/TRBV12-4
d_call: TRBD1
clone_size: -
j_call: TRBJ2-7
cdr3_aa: CASSLDRYEQYF
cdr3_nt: TGTGCCAGCAGTCTGGACAGGTACGAGCAGTACTTC

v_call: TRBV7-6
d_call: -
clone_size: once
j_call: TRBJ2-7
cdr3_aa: CASSHQGSWEQYF
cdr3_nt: TGTGCCAGCAGCCATCAAGGGAGCTGGGAGCAGTACTTC

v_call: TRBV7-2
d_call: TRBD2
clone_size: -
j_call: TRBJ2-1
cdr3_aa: CASSSLSSGSYNEQFF
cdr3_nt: TGTGCCAGCAGCTCCCTTTCCAGCGGGAGCTACAATGAGCAGTTCTTC

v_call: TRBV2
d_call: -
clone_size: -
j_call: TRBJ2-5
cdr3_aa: CASSDGQQETQYF
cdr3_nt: TGTGCCAGCAGTGATGGACAGCAAGAGACCCAGTACTTC

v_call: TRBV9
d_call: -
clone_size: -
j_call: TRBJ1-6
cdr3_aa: CASSVEGVPLGSPLHF
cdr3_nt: TGTGCCAGCAGCGTAGAGGGGGTCCCATTGGGGTCACCCCTCCACTTT

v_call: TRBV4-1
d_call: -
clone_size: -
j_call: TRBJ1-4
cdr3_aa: CASSQAAGQNEKLFF
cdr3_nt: TGCGCCAGCAGCCAAGCGGCAGGACAAAATGAAAAACTGTTTTTT

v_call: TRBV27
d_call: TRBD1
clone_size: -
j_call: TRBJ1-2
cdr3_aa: CASRERGRVYGYTF
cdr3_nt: TGTGCCAGCAGGGAGAGGGGGCGGGTATATGGCTACACCTTC

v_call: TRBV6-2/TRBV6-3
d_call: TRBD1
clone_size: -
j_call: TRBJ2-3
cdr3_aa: CASSPMDRVTDTQYF
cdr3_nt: TGTGCCAGCAGCCCCATGGACAGGGTTACAGATACGCAGTATTTT

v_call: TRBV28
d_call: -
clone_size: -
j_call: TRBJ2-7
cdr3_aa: CASNLEGTGEQYF
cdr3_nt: TGTGCCAGCAACCTGGAGGGAACGGGCGAGCAGTACTTC

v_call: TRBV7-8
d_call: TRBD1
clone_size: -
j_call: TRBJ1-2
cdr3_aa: CASSLGTVQNYGYTF
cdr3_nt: TGTGCCAGCAGTTTGGGGACAGTACAAAACTATGGCTACACCTTC

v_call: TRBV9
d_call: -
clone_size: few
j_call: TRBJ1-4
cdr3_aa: CASSPLRSNEKLFF
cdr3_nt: TGTGCCAGCAGCCCCCTCCGTTCGAATGAAAAACTGTTTTTT

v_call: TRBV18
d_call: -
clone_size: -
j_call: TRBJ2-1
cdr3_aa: CASSPRQINEQFF
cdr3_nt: TGTGCCAGCTCACCTAGACAGATCAATGAGCAGTTCTTC

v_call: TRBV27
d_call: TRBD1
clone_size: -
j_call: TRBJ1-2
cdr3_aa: CASSLNPGGGYTF
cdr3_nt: TGTGCCAGCAGTTTAAATCCAGGGGGTGGCTACACCTTC

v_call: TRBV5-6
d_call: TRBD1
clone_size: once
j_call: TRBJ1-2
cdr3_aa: CASSLGIPGQGNYGYTF
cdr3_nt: TGTGCCAGCAGCTTGGGAATTCCGGGACAGGGGAACTATGGCTACACCTTC